The text below deals with one T cell receptor (beta chain). The antigen remains undetermined. The germline CDR1 and CDR2 sequences are LNHDA and SQIVND (reference sequence). The CDR3 spans 13 residues. Trimming took 7 bases from V and 6 from J, leaving 12 bases between them. Here immunoSEQ multiplex PCR was the method, and the copy in TCRdb shows in-frame clones only, minus some. Among some 17,000 clones, 84% were seen once, and the ten largest hold roughly 20%. This entry comes from a study of lymphopenia after photon versus proton radiotherapy. Broader study findings: Proton therapy kept repertoires fairly stable, unlike photons, which gained effector/memory cells. After lymphocyte nadir, photon-treated repertoires showed oligoclonal expansion, especially CD8+ Temra. In patients who died, overall survival fell as post-nadir TCR diversity dropped more.

The chain uses TRBV19 and TRBJ2-2; a possible D gene is TRBD2 (6 bases). This TCR came from a man between 65 and 85 years old with pancreatic cancer. The material was peripheral blood, obtained from a patient treated with proton-based radiotherapy. CDR3 bases: TGTGCCAGTACCTCGACGGGGGCCGGGGAGCTGTTTTTT. It is translated as CASTSTGAGELFF.